This TCR beta chain was documented in a study of T-cell reconstitution after alpha-beta-depleted transplantation in children. This clonotype occurred many times. Its matching antigen is unknown. Looked up from germline, CDR1 is DFQATT and CDR2 is SNEGSKA (reference sequence). The J segment lost 3 bases and the V segment lost 3 bases, leaving 0 bases of the junction unmatched. The CDR3 spans 13 residues. Unique molecular identifiers were used to barcode this TCRbeta library. TCRdb independently ran MiXCR on the PCR reads; one entry per CDR3 protein. Of 200,000 or so distinct CDR3 sequences in the sample, just under 6.5% are singletons; the top ten hold about 5%. Study findings and constraints: Reports say that about two months after transplant, the alpha-beta T cells came out of several hundred graft clones that had expanded.

The sequencing used PBMCs, collected before TCRalphabeta/CD19-depleted stem cell transplant. V and J are TRBV20-1 and TRBJ1-1; 11 positions match TRBD1. The source of this sequence is a girl under three years old with combined immunodeficiency, due to receive a stem cell transplant. In nucleotides, the CDR3 is TGCAGTGCTAGGGGACAGGGGGACACTGAAGCTTTCTTT. Protein sequence: CSARGQGDTEAFF.